The 24 T cell receptor beta chains below come from one sample, sequenced in a study of early T cells in non-severe SARS-CoV-2 infection. TCRdb ran MiXCR on the 5' RACE reads and lists one entry per CDR3 protein. Found here are approximately 64,000 distinct CDR3 sequences, less than 5% of them singletons; the top ten hold just under 5%. What was sequenced was whole blood. These receptors originate from an adult who was a healthcare worker with PCR-confirmed SARS-CoV-2 infection or an uninfected control (not recorded which).

The sample holds many counts of this clonotype. CDR3 bases: TGTGCCAGGTTTAGGCAGCCTACCAATCAGCCCCAGCATTTT. This sequence encodes CARFRQPTNQPQHF. V gene TRBV19 combines with J gene TRBJ1-5; no clear D. The V and J ends lost 9 bases and 3 bases respectively, with 15 bases between them. Germline lookup yields CDR1 LNHDA and CDR2 SQIVND (reference sequence). The CDR3 runs 14 residues.

This clonotype was seen a few times. The chain joins TRBV29-1 to TRBJ2-1, with D perhaps TRBD2 (7 bases). Trimming took 6 bases from V and 6 from J, leaving 18 bases between them. Germline V lookup: CDR1 SQVTM, CDR2 ANQGSEA. The CDR3 is 14 amino acids. The CDR3 nucleotides read TGCAGCGTAGGGGGGGACCTATGGGTCAATGAGCAGTTCTTC. It specifies CSVGGDLWVNEQFF.

The V call is TRBV10-1, the J call TRBJ2-7; possibly TRBD2 for D (5 bases). Between the trimmed V and J ends, which lost 2 bases and 2 bases, there was a span of 13 bases. The CDR3 loop spans 15 amino acids. Per germline, CDR1 WNHNN and CDR2 SYGVQD (reference sequence). CDR3 in DNA: TGCGCCAGCAGTGAGGGGAGCTCTTGGACCTACGAGCAGTACTTC. The encoded protein is CASSEGSSWTYEQYF.

V and J are TRBV30 and TRBJ2-7, with D unclear. Trimming removed 6 bases at V and 2 bases at J, with 14 bases between. Germline lookup yields CDR1 GTSNPN and CDR2 SVGIG (reference sequence). This CDR3 spans 13 amino acids. CDR3 in DNA: TGTGCCTGTCAGGATACTCGGACCTACGAGCAGTACTTC. This codes for CACQDTRTYEQYF.

This sequence joins TRBV24-1 and TRBJ2-3; 8 positions match TRBD2. The J segment lost 4 bases and the V segment lost 4 bases, leaving 6 bases of the junction unmatched. Germline values: CDR1 KGHDR, CDR2 SFDVKD. The CDR3 is made up of 15 amino acids. The CDR3 protein is CATSDRSGESDTQYF. In nucleotides, the CDR3 is TGTGCCACCAGTGACCGTAGCGGGGAGTCAGATACGCAGTATTTT.

This clonotype was counted many times. This chain links TRBV10-3 with TRBJ2-7; D gene uncertain. The V end was cut by 9 bases, the J end by 6 bases, with 18 bases between. The CDR3 sequence is 13 residues long. CDR1 is ENHRY, CDR2 SYGVKD, per germline. CDR3 in DNA: TGTGCCATAGCCCGAGGACCGGAACGCGAGCAGTACTTC. Translated: CAIARGPEREQYF.

This clonotype was observed many times. The V and J genes are TRBV6-1 and TRBJ2-1; D is possibly TRBD1 (5 bases). The CDR3 spans 14 residues. CDR1 MNHNS and CDR2 SASEGT come from the germline V gene. V dropped 7 bases and J dropped 2 bases, with 12 bases sitting between them. CDR3 bases: TGTGCCAGCACAGGGTTCAAGGCCTACAATGAGCAGTTCTTC. Protein product: CASTGFKAYNEQFF.

This clonotype occurred many times. The V and J genes are TRBV2 and TRBJ2-7; 7 bases agree with TRBD1. Looked up from germline, CDR1 is SNHLY and CDR2 is FYNNEI. CDR3 size: 13 residues. With 11 bases clipped from V and 4 bases from J, the junction kept 11 bases outside the gene matches. The CDR3 protein is CAGERDSTYEQYF. In nucleotides, the CDR3 is TGTGCCGGGGAACGGGACAGCACATACGAGCAGTACTTC.

This clonotype was counted at least ten times. The chain joins TRBV12-3 or TRBV12-4 to TRBJ1-1; D uncertain. Trimming shortened V by 5 bases and J by 1 base, and 8 bases separated the two germline ends. The CDR3 runs 13 residues. The CDR3 DNA sequence: TGTGCCAGCAGTACTACACCGAACACTGAAGCTTTCTTT. This gives the protein CASSTTPNTEAFF.

A note on this clonotype: A much larger clone differs from this one at a single base, so this may be a read error. The rearrangement uses TRBV6-1 and TRBJ1-4, with 8 bases aligning to TRBD1. Germline V lookup: CDR1 MNHNS, CDR2 SASEGT. Trimming removed 6 bases from V and 10 bases from J; junction bases left unmatched: 10. CDR3 length: 14 residues. The CDR3 loop reads CASRDRDTTPKLFF. For the CDR3, the DNA is TGTGCCAGCAGGGACAGGGACACCACACCAAAACTGTTTTTT.

This clonotype appeared many times. The chain uses TRBV9 and TRBJ2-3; D remains ambiguous. This CDR3 is 15 amino acids long. Germline V gives CDR1 SGDLS, CDR2 YYNGEE. Trimming left V 3 bases short and J 0 bases short, with 11 bases between. This CDR3 is CASSAKRTSTDTQYF. The DNA of the CDR3 is TGTGCCAGCAGCGCGAAGAGAACTAGCACAGATACGCAGTATTTT.

This clonotype appeared a few times. The chain has TRBV3-1 and TRBJ2-3, with 8 bases fitting TRBD2. The CDR3 sequence is 16 residues long. V gave up 6 bases and J gave up 0 bases; unmatched junction bases: 8. Germline-derived CDR1 and CDR2 are LGHDT and YNNKEL (reference sequence). Written as DNA, the CDR3 is TGTGCCAGCAGTCATAAGCGGGGGACCAGCACAGATACGCAGTATTTT. Its protein is CASSHKRGTSTDTQYF.

The gene calls are TRBV27 and TRBJ2-1; 9 bases match TRBD2. This CDR3 has 15 amino acids. Germline CDR1 MNHEY, CDR2 SMNVEV (reference sequence). V trimming: 2 bases; J trimming: 9 bases; junction bases outside the gene matches: 8. In DNA, the CDR3 is TGTGCCAGCAGTTTAATGAGCGGGGGGTCGGGTGAGCAGTTCTTC. Its protein product is CASSLMSGGSGEQFF.

This clonotype has ten or more counts. The chain recombines TRBV5-4 with TRBJ1-5; 10 nucleotides agree with TRBD1. CDR1 is SGHNT, CDR2 YYREEE, per germline (reference sequence). Trimming removed 3 bases from V and 1 base from J; junction bases left unmatched: 7. The CDR3 sequence is 17 residues long. The CDR3 here is CASSSDRGFGSNQPQHF. CDR3 bases: TGTGCCAGCAGCTCGGACAGGGGGTTTGGGAGCAATCAGCCCCAGCATTTT.

This clonotype was seen a handful of times. The chain carries TRBV4-3 and TRBJ2-7; 12 bases are a match to TRBD2. This CDR3 region has 16 residues. Germline V gene lookup returns CDR1 LGHNA and CDR2 YSLEER. V lost 0 bases to trimming and J lost 2 bases; unmatched junction nucleotides: 2. DNA of the CDR3: TGCGCCAGCAGCCAAGATCGACTAGCGGGAGCCTACGAGCAGTACTTC. This gives the protein CASSQDRLAGAYEQYF.

This clonotype was recorded many times. The chain has TRBV12-3 or TRBV12-4 and TRBJ1-2, with D possibly matching TRBD1 (6 bases). Trimming pared 6 bases from V and 1 base from J, leaving 9 bases between. CDR3 length: 13 amino acids. Here the CDR3 reads CASRGAGNYGYTF. In DNA form, the CDR3 reads TGTGCCAGCAGGGGGGCGGGTAACTATGGCTACACCTTC.

This clonotype was counted at least ten times. As DNA, the CDR3 is TGTGCCAGCAGTTTATCGATCGGACAGGGTTATGAGCAGTTCTTC. Translated: CASSLSIGQGYEQFF. The chain joins TRBV27 to TRBJ2-1; 8 bases fit TRBD1. Germline V gene data show CDR1 as MNHEY and CDR2 as SMNVEV (reference sequence). V was pared by 0 bases and J by 8 bases, with 6 bases of the junction left unmatched. This CDR3 is built from 15 residues.

The rearrangement joins TRBV11-2 to TRBJ2-4; no clear D gene. CDR3 size: 14 residues. Trimming took 0 bases from V and 16 from J, leaving 19 bases between them. Germline V gives CDR1 SGHAT, CDR2 FQNNGV. DNA for the CDR3: TGTGCCAGCAGCTTAGATCCAGGACCCGGAATCAAATACTTC. Residues: CASSLDPGPGIKYF. Complete variable domain (other parts from reference TRBV11-2 and TRBJ2-4): EAGVAQSPRYKIIEKRQSVAFWCNPISGHATLYWYQQILGQGPKLLIQFQNNGVVDDSQLPKDRFSAERLKGVDSTLKIQPAKLEDSAVYLCASSLDPGPGIKYFGAGTRLSVL.

This clonotype has ten or more counts. The rearrangement joins TRBV19 to TRBJ2-1; 8 bases are shared with TRBD2. J was trimmed by 9 bases and V by 5 bases; bases with no gene match: 6. This CDR3 has 13 residues. CDR1 and CDR2 (germline): LNHDA, SQIVND (reference sequence). CDR3 coding DNA: TGTGCCAGTAGTTCAGCGGGGGACGGTGAGCAGTTCTTC. Translation gives CASSSAGDGEQFF.

In this sample, this clonotype turned up a few times. The J gene is TRBJ1-2, the V gene TRBV6-1; D gene ambiguous. This CDR3 has 12 amino acids. Germline CDR1 and CDR2: MNHNS and SASEGT. The V end was cut by 7 bases, the J end by 8 bases, with 14 bases between. For the CDR3, the DNA is TGTGCCAGCACCCCCCGAGCCCGGGGCTACACCTTC. Protein: CASTPRARGYTF.

The V and J genes are TRBV29-1 and TRBJ1-1; D is unclear. In germline, CDR1 is SQVTM, CDR2 ANQGSEA. This CDR3 has 13 residues. Trimming left V 6 bases short and J 6 bases short, with 17 bases between. The CDR3 sequence: CSVDGPEIPEAFF. The CDR3 DNA reads TGCAGCGTGGACGGACCGGAGATCCCTGAAGCTTTCTTT.

This clonotype was observed many times. The chain carries TRBV18 and TRBJ2-3, with D possibly being TRBD1 (5 bases). Germline V gives CDR1 KGHSH, CDR2 LQKENI. The CDR3 extends over 14 amino acids. Between the trimmed V and J ends, which lost 0 bases and 3 bases, there was a span of 7 bases. The DNA of the CDR3 is TGTGCCAGCTCACCACCGCAGGGAACAGATACGCAGTATTTT. Translated: CASSPPQGTDTQYF.

This clonotype was picked up a small number of times. The chain combines TRBV7-3 with TRBJ2-3; possible D gene TRBD2, 5 bases. Trimming stripped 6 bases from V and 2 bases from J, with 9 bases between. This CDR3 contains 13 residues. From germline, CDR1 is SGHTA and CDR2 FQGTGA. CDR3 coding DNA: TGTGCCAGCAGTTCAGACTACACAGATACGCAGTATTTT. Translated: CASSSDYTDTQYF.

This clonotype was counted many times. CDR3 bases: TGTGCCAGCAGCTTAATAATGGCAGGGGGGAACAAGACCCAGTACTTC. It is translated as CASSLIMAGGNKTQYF. V usage is TRBV7-3 and J usage is TRBJ2-5; D might be TRBD1 (7 bases). Trimming took 1 base from V and 6 from J, leaving 18 bases between them. Germline V gene lookup returns CDR1 SGHTA and CDR2 FQGTGA. This CDR3 region has 16 residues.